Below, 12 T cell receptor beta chains from the same sample are listed, as sequenced in a study of T cell responses to AZD1222 COVID-19 vaccine. Sequenced by immunoSEQ multiplex PCR; TCRdb stores in-frame clones only, minus some. The profile shows about 83,000 clones, 85% to 90% of them singletons. The sequenced sample was peripheral blood, obtained on day 0 of AZD1222 vaccination. These receptor sequences come from an adult in good health.

Only one count was recorded for this clone. CDR3 in amino acids: CASSLTPGSGELFF. CDR3 sequence (DNA): TGTGCCAGCAGCTTAACTCCTGGTTCCGGGGAGCTGTTTTTT. The rearrangement links TRBV7-2 to TRBJ2-2; no firm D call. The CDR3 loop spans 14 amino acids. With 2 bases removed from V and 6 bases from J, the gap between germline ends came to 10 bases. Germline lookup yields CDR1 SGHTA and CDR2 FQGNSA.

The chain has TRBV9 and TRBJ2-1, with 9 bases aligning to TRBD1. The CDR3 length is 15 residues. V shed 0 bases and J 7 bases; nucleotides not matched to a gene: 5. The germline V gene has CDR1 SGDLS and CDR2 YYNGEE. CDR3 DNA: TGTGCCAGCAGCGTAGCTACGACAGGGGGTAATGAGCAGTTCTTC. Protein: CASSVATTGGNEQFF.

The chain has TRBV28 and TRBJ2-4, with TRBD2 matching over 7 bases. Germline V gives CDR1 MDHEN, CDR2 SYDVKM. The CDR3 loop spans 15 amino acids. Losses at the gene ends were 3 bases for V and 1 base for J; bases not matched to a gene: 3. CDR3 protein: CASSFGGRAKNIQYF. The DNA of the CDR3 is TGTGCCAGCAGTTTCGGGGGGAGGGCCAAAAACATTCAGTACTTC.

In its sample, this clone was seen a few times. This rearrangement joins TRBV7-9 to TRBJ2-7; D gene unclear. Trimming took off 5 bases at V and 4 bases at J, with 9 bases between the two ends. CDR1 is SEHNR, CDR2 FQNEAQ, per germline (reference sequence). This CDR3 is 12 amino acids long. In DNA, the CDR3 is TGTGCCAGCAGCCGCGCTAGTTACGAGCAGTACTTC. Its protein product is CASSRASYEQYF.

The V call is TRBV10-2, the J call TRBJ2-1; no clear D. Trimming cost V 0 bases and J 7 bases, with 13 bases left between them. Germline assignment: CDR1 WSHSY and CDR2 SAAADI. This CDR3 has 15 amino acids. CDR3 DNA sequence: TGCGCCAGCAGTGAGTCACTGTGGCAGGTGAATGAGCAGTTCTTC. The encoded protein is CASSESLWQVNEQFF.

For the CDR3, the DNA is TGTGCCAGCAGCTTACGGGGGGCAAGTACCTACGAGCAGTACTTC. It is translated as CASSLRGASTYEQYF. The gene calls are TRBV11-3 and TRBJ2-7, with TRBD2 as a possible D gene (7 bases). With 2 bases removed from V and 2 bases from J, the gap between germline ends came to 13 bases. The CDR3 is 15 amino acids. The germline gives CDR1 SGHNT, CDR2 YENEEA.

In its sample, this clone was seen once. The genes are TRBV28 and TRBJ2-1; 8 bases are a match to TRBD2. CDR3 length: 18 amino acids. The junction had 15 bases not matched to a gene; V was cut back by 8 bases and J by 0 bases. CDR1 and CDR2 (germline): MDHEN, SYDVKM. CDR3 protein: CASRSPSGLTYSYNEQFF. The CDR3, as DNA: TGTGCCAGCCGTTCCCCTAGCGGGCTTACTTACTCCTACAATGAGCAGTTCTTC.

CDR3 loop: CASSFWGPDQPQHF. The CDR3 region has the DNA TGTGCCAGCAGTTTTTGGGGGCCAGATCAGCCCCAGCATTTT. The chain combines TRBV28 with TRBJ1-5; tentative D call: TRBD1 (6 bases). Per the germline V gene, CDR1 is MDHEN and CDR2 is SYDVKM. The germline V and J ends were trimmed by 3 bases and 5 bases, with 11 bases remaining between them. The CDR3 runs 14 residues. Full variable domain (remainder filled in from reference TRBV28 and TRBJ1-5): DVKVTQSSRYLVKRTGEKVFLECVQDMDHENMFWYRQDPGLGLRLIYFSYDVKMKEKGDIPEGYSVSREKKERFSLILESASTNQTSMYLCASSFWGPDQPQHFGDGTRLSIL.

The chain is built from TRBV7-2 and TRBJ2-3; the D is unclear. CDR3 length: 14 residues. V gave up 1 base and J gave up 3 bases, with 8 bases separating them. From germline, CDR1 is SGHTA and CDR2 FQGNSA. The CDR3 is CASSLVSATDTQYF. The CDR3 coding sequence is TGTGCCAGCAGCTTAGTTAGTGCGACAGATACGCAGTATTTT.

This chain connects TRBV5-1 to TRBJ2-7; the match to TRBD2 covers 7 bases. CDR1 SGHRS and CDR2 YFSETQ come from the germline V gene. The CDR3 loop spans 15 amino acids. The J segment lost 7 bases and the V segment lost 4 bases, leaving 14 bases of the junction unmatched. The CDR3 nucleotides read TGCGCCAGCAGCCCGGCGGGGGTCATTGAAGGGGAGCAGTACTTC. Protein: CASSPAGVIEGEQYF.

The chain recombines TRBV4-1 with TRBJ2-7, with TRBD2 identical over 7 bases. The CDR3 is 16 amino acids. Germline trimming cut 1 base from V and 0 bases from J; bases unmatched to any gene: 6. The germline V gene has CDR1 MGHRA and CDR2 YSYEKL. CDR3 bases: TGCGCCAGCAGCCAAGGAGCTAGCGGACTCTCCTACGAGCAGTACTTC. Protein: CASSQGASGLSYEQYF.

V and J are TRBV11-2 and TRBJ2-2, with D possibly being TRBD1 or TRBD2 (6 bases each). V was pared by 7 bases and J by 0 bases, with 15 bases between. This CDR3 is built from 16 residues. Germline lookup yields CDR1 SGHAT and CDR2 FQNNGV. The DNA for the CDR3 is TGTGCCAGCACCCCTAGGGGGGTTGCGAACACCGGGGAGCTGTTTTTT. Residues: CASTPRGVANTGELFF.